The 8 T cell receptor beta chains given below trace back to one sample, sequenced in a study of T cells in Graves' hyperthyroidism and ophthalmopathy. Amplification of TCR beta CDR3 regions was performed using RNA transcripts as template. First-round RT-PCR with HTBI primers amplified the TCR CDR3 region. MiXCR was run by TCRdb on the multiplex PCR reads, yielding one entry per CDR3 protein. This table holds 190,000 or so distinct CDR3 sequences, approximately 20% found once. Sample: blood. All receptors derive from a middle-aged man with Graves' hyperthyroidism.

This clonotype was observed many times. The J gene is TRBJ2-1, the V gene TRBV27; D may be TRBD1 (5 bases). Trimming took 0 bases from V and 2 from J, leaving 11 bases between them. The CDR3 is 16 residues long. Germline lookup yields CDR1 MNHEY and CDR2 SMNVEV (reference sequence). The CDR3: CASSLSGRATYNEQFF. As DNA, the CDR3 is TGTGCCAGCAGTTTATCGGGCAGGGCCACCTACAATGAGCAGTTCTTC.

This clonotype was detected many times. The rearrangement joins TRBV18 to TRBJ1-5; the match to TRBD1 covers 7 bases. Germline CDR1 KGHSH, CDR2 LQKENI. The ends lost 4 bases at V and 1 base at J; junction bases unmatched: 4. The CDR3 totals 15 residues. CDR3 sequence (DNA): TGTGCCAGCTCACGCCAGGGACAGAGCAATCAGCCCCAGCATTTT. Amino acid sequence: CASSRQGQSNQPQHF. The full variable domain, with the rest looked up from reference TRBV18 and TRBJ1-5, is NAGVMQNPRHLVRRRGQEARLRCSPMKGHSHVYWYRQLPEEGLKFMVYLQKENIIDESGMPKERFSAEFPKEGPSILRIQQVVRGDSAAYFCASSRQGQSNQPQHFGDGTRLSIL.

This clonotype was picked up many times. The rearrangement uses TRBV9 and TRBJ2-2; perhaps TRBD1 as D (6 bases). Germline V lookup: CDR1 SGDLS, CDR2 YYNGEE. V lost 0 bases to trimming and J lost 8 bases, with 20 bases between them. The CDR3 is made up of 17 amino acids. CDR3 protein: CASSVAGRGSLGGELFF. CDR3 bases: TGTGCCAGCAGCGTAGCGGGCAGGGGATCCCTTGGAGGGGAGCTGTTTTTT.

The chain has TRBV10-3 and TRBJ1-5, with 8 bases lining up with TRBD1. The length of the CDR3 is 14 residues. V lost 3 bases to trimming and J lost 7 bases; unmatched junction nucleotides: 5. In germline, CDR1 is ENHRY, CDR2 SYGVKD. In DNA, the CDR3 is TGTGCCATCAGTGACAGGGGGCTTGAGCAGCCCCAGCATTTT. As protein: CAISDRGLEQPQHF.

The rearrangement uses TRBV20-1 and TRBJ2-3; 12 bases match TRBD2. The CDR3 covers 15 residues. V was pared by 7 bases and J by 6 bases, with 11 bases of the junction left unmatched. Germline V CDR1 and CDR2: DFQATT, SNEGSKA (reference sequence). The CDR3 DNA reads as TGCAGTGGTGTGGGACTAGCGGGCGCCGGGGATACGCAGTATTTT. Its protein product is CSGVGLAGAGDTQYF.

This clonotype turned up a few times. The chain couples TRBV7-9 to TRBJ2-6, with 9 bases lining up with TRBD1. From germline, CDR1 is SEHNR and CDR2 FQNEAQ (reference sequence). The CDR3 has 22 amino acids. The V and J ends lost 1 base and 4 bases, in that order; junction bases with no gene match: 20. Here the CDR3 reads CASSLVLGVRGQGLRGANVLTF. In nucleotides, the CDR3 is TGTGCCAGCAGCTTAGTTTTGGGAGTTAGGGGACAGGGCCTTCGCGGGGCCAACGTCCTGACTTTC.

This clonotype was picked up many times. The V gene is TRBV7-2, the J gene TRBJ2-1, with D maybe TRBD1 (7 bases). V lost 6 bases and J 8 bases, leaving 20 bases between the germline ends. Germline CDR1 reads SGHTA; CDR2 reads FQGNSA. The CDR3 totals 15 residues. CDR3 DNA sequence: TGTGCCAGCAGTCTCTTCAGGGGGAGGTCCGATGAGCAGTTCTTC. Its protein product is CASSLFRGRSDEQFF. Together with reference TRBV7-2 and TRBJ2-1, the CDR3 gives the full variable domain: GAGVSQSPSNKVTEKGKDVELRCDPISGHTALYWYRQSLGQGLEFLIYFQGNSAPDKSGLPSDRFSAERTGGSVSTLTIQRTQQEDSAVYLCASSLFRGRSDEQFFGPGTRLTVL.

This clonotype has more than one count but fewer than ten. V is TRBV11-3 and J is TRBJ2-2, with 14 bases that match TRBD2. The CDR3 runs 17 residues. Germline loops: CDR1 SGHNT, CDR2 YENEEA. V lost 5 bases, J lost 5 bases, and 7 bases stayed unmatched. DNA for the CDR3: TGTGCCAGCAGCGCCCGGACTAGCGGGGGGACTACCGGGGAGCTGTTTTTT. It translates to CASSARTSGGTTGELFF.